Each of the 13 T cell receptor beta chains below was sequenced from the same sample in a study of vaccination effects on CD4 cells after COVID-19 (dated by TCRdb to between 2022 and 2023). After around 10 days of culture, CD4+ T cells were isolated with the EasySep CD4+ T cell isolation kit. The library was produced with the immunoSEQ multiplex PCR assay. The table comes from immuneACCESS by way of TCRdb, which keeps in-frame sequences with V and J called. Part of the clones is missing from these tables; in studies checked, under half for an unresolved V gene and the rest for unknown reasons. This sample gives 70,000 to 75,000 clones in total; about 74% of them show up just once. Of the sample, roughly 2% falls within the top ten clones. These receptors' antigens are unknown. The specimen was CD4+ T cells from PBMCs cultured without peptide, collected before COVID-19 vaccination. Receptor source: a human donor who received a COVID-19 vaccine.

The chain recombines TRBV2 with TRBJ2-4, with TRBD1 as a possible D gene (5 bases). Deletions cut 5 bases from V and 1 base from J, with 15 bases between. The CDR3 is 16 residues long. The germline V gene encodes CDR1 SNHLY and CDR2 FYNNEI. The DNA of the CDR3 is TGTGCCAGCAGTCCCCTGGACACGGCGGCCAAAAACATTCAGTACTTC. Protein sequence: CASSPLDTAAKNIQYF.

The V gene is TRBV6-7, the J gene TRBJ2-3, with 7 bases lining up with TRBD1. TRBV6-7 is an ORF, and what it does is uncertain. This CDR3 contains 13 residues. After removal of 8 bases from V and 1 base from J, the junction contained 3 bases not matched to a gene. In nucleotides, the CDR3 is TGTGCCAGCCGGACAGGAGGCACAGATACGCAGTATTTT. Its protein is CASRTGGTDTQYF.

V gene TRBV5-4 combines with J gene TRBJ2-1; D possibly matches TRBD1 or TRBD2 (5 bases each). The CDR3 extends over 15 amino acids. The germline V gene encodes CDR1 SGHNT and CDR2 YYREEE (reference sequence). V lost 4 bases, J lost 5 bases, and 16 bases lay in between. The CDR3, as DNA: TGTGCCAGCAGCCCGGCTCCTGGGGGAAACAATGAGCAGTTCTTC. It encodes CASSPAPGGNNEQFF.

The genes are TRBV6-5 and TRBJ2-3; TRBD1 aligns across 7 bases. Germline-derived CDR1 and CDR2 are MNHEY and SVGAGI. J lost 6 bases, V lost 9 bases, and 12 bases had no gene match. The CDR3 length is 14 residues. The CDR3 loop is CARGAGGSRDTQYF. DNA of the CDR3: TGTGCCAGGGGCGCAGGGGGAAGCAGGGATACGCAGTATTTT.

This clone has just a few counts. CDR3 amino acids: CASSTSGTDYDQYV. The DNA for the CDR3 is TGTGCCAGCAGTACCTCCGGGACAGACTACGATCAGTACGTC. The chain has TRBV28 and TRBJ2-7; 7 bases match TRBD1. Germline-derived CDR1 and CDR2 are MDHEN and SYDVKM. The CDR3 contains 14 residues.

The V and J genes are TRBV24-1 and TRBJ1-2; possible D gene TRBD1, 6 bases. Trimming stripped 5 bases from V and 8 bases from J, with 14 bases between. Germline V gene data show CDR1 as KGHDR and CDR2 as SFDVKD. The CDR3 sequence is 13 residues long. The DNA for the CDR3 is TGTGCCACCAGTGGGGCACAGGGCAGCGGCTACACCTTC. This codes for CATSGAQGSGYTF.

The chain links TRBV5-6 to TRBJ1-2, with a tentative D call TRBD1 (5 bases). V lost 1 base and J 1 base, leaving 11 bases between the germline ends. The length of the CDR3 is 15 residues. Germline-derived CDR1 and CDR2 are SGHDT and YYEEEE. The CDR3 reads CASSLSGTVNYGYTF. As DNA, the CDR3 is TGTGCCAGCAGCTTGTCCGGGACGGTTAACTATGGCTACACCTTC.

The chain links TRBV5-1 to TRBJ2-5; D is uncertain. V was pared by 2 bases and J by 2 bases, with 1 base between. Germline CDR1 and CDR2: SGHRS and YFSETQ. The CDR3 loop spans 11 amino acids. CDR3 sequence (DNA): TGCGCCAGCAGCTTTCAAGAGACCCAGTACTTC. This codes for CASSFQETQYF.

This chain uses TRBV24-1 with TRBJ2-1; the D gene is possibly TRBD1 (7 bases). Germline CDR1 is KGHDR and CDR2 is SFDVKD. The CDR3 covers 14 residues. V was pared by 8 bases and J by 0 bases, with 10 bases between. Here the CDR3 reads CATNQGGSYNEQFF. The CDR3, as DNA: TGTGCCACCAACCAGGGGGGCTCCTACAATGAGCAGTTCTTC.

This clone was recorded once. The identical CDR3 is also encoded by other nucleotide sequences in the sample. This chain joins TRBV20-1 and TRBJ1-1; D unresolved. Trimming shortened V by 2 bases and J by 2 bases, and 3 bases separated the two germline ends. Germline V gene lookup returns CDR1 DFQATT and CDR2 SNEGSKA (reference sequence). This CDR3 has 11 amino acids. The CDR3 here is CSARSNTEAFF. In DNA, the CDR3 is TGCAGTGCTAGATCAAACACTGAAGCTTTCTTT.

This clone was found once. The chain links TRBV28 to TRBJ2-7, with D uncertain. The CDR3 has 14 amino acids. V was shortened by 5 bases and J by 3 bases, with 14 bases between the two germline ends. The V gene's germline CDR1 is MDHEN and CDR2 SYDVKM. This chain's CDR3 is CASSPSGTLYEQYV. The CDR3 DNA is TGTGCCAGCAGTCCGTCGGGCACCCTCTACGAGCAGTACGTC.

This clone has a single count. The V call is TRBV19, the J call TRBJ2-3; perhaps TRBD1 as D (6 bases). Germline V lookup: CDR1 LNHDA, CDR2 SQIVND (reference sequence). Trimming shortened V by 8 bases and J by 4 bases, and 16 bases separated the two germline ends. CDR3 length: 14 residues. CDR3 bases: TGTGCCAGTCGCGATGGAGACAGGTCAGATACGCAGTATTTT. Translating it yields CASRDGDRSDTQYF.

The chain uses TRBV6-6 and TRBJ2-6; D remains unclear. This CDR3 contains 16 residues. The germline V gene has CDR1 MNHNY and CDR2 SVGAGI (reference sequence). Trimming removed 6 bases at V and 4 bases at J, with 16 bases between. The CDR3 sequence is CASSSDGSAGANVLTF. The CDR3 bases are TGTGCCAGCAGCTCTGACGGGTCGGCCGGGGCCAACGTCCTGACTTTC.